This TCR beta chain was documented in a study of shared clonotypes between healthy human individuals. The overall study: Serving as donors were two women and a few men, whose ages spanned 18 to 49. CD4 naive cells filled three plates per donor, CD4 memory three, CD8 naive two and CD8 memory one. Points from the study as a whole: Read depth was anticipated to influence clonotype sharing among donors. Clonotypes which were not shared had lower generation probabilities than clonotypes that all four donors shared.

CD45RO-negative, CCR7-positively selected cells formed the naive CD8 fraction, excluding terminally differentiated effector memory CD45RA+ cells. TCRdb's table, derived via immunoSEQ multiplex PCR, lists solely in-frame clones and lacks some. The sample gives about 2 million clones, roughly 95% of which show up once; about 1.1% is in the top ten. A note on this clone: What it binds is unknown.

The CDR3 runs to 14 residues. With V trimmed by 1 base and J by 12 bases, 8 bases remained unmatched. Germline V gene lookup returns CDR1 LGHNA and CDR2 YSLEER. The receptor comes from a man aged 18-30 years in good health. Sequenced material: naive CD8+ T cells sorted from blood. The chain couples TRBV4-3 to TRBJ2-1, with TRBD2 matching over 8 bases. CDR3 sequence: CASSQGRTSQVQFF. The CDR3 nucleotides are TGCGCCAGCAGCCAAGGGAGGACTAGCCAAGTGCAGTTCTTC.